This T cell receptor (beta chain) comes out of a study of radiation and T cells in renal cell carcinoma. Documented time point: blood 2 weeks post-SBRT. Treatment meaning: 15 Gy SBRT to primary tumor, nephrectomy 4 weeks later. The CDR3 covers 15 residues. Trimming took 2 bases from V and 0 from J, leaving 11 bases between them. Per the germline V gene, CDR1 is SQVTM and CDR2 is ANQGSEA. Clones were sequenced by immunoSEQ multiplex PCR, and TCRdb holds only the in-frame ones, with some missing. The profile shows some 75,000 clones, roughly 82% of them singletons. V usage is TRBV29-1 and J usage is TRBJ2-1; possibly TRBD2 for D (6 bases). Sequencing used blood, obtained from a patient whose treatment included radiotherapy and nephrectomy. The TCR comes from a man aged 60 to 75 with renal cell carcinoma. The CDR3 bases are TGCAGCGTTGAAACCGGGAGCCACTCCTACAATGAGCAGTTCTTC. It translates to CSVETGSHSYNEQFF.